This entry is about one T cell receptor beta chain. No cognate antigen has been identified for it. One base away there is no much larger clone; base qualities are not given. The data originate from a study of blood T cell repertoires in COVID-19 (TCRdb year 2020). Some background on the complete study: Collaborator samples came from the United States, Italy and Spain and covered acute and convalescent phases of COVID-19. The material from the prospective study consisted of cDNA or gDNA derived from T cells, B-cell-depleted T cells, or PBMCs. Deeply sampled blood TCRbeta repertoires from subjects exposed to, actively infected with, or recovered from COVID-19 were included in the dataset. The repertoires were released in a freely available public database meant as a resource for research on the immune response to SARS-CoV-2. Samples came from the ongoing ImmuneRACE study (first 160 participants) plus 1,254 subjects from 6 global collaborators. Nearly every sample came with metadata listing a de-identified subject ID, COVID-19 status, age in years and sex. Where HLA class I and class II types were available, the types were taken from metadata supplied by the sample provider, not from assay-based typing.

The CDR3 runs 17 residues from the cysteine to the phenylalanine. Only the CDR3 region is kept as DNA, spanning 51 bases read in frame from base 1. CDR1 and CDR2 are read off the germline V gene (reference sequence) as WNHNN and SYGVQD. V is cut back by 7 bases and J by 12 bases, with 22 bases in the junction unmatched. TCRbeta CDR3 regions were amplified from genomic DNA using the immunoSEQ Assay, a bias-controlled multiplex PCR. Regarding the original processing steps: Within the assay, amplification of reference gene primers was used to estimate how many nucleated cells each sample contained. Sequence reads were collapsed and filtered to measure the absolute abundance of every unique TCRbeta CDR3 rearrangement. For each sample, productive Simpson clonality was calculated by taking the square root of Simpson's diversity index across productive rearrangements. Sourced from immuneACCESS, this table was stored by TCRdb with only in-frame sequences that have V and J called. A share of the clones is absent; for the studies checked, an unresolved V gene accounts for under half, and the remainder has no known explanation. That table is the source of V, J and clone size, and D and trimming were worked out from the DNA. The sample table holds about 250,000 clones, of which 84% were seen once. Around 16% of the sample is in the top ten clones.

On the study overall, not on this receptor specifically: The amount of clinical and demographic metadata varied by source and participant and was provided uncurated.

One collaborating source in Seattle enrolled patients while the patients were actively infected and followed the patients over time throughout the course of disease. Each collaborating institution followed its own protocols to collect whole blood in K2EDTA tubes. Collaborator samples were shipped for TCRbeta analysis as frozen whole blood, isolated PBMCs, or DNA extracted from either sample type. Sequenced input: peripheral blood. The TCR was taken from a person aged 70 to 80 with COVID-19, enrolled during active disease. The receptor chain draws on TRBV10-1 and TRBJ2-1; TRBD1 fits 9 bases in the junction. The DNA sequence reads TGCGCCAGCATACAGGGGGCACTTGTTCCTACAATGATAGTGCAGTTCTTC. Its coded protein is CASIQGALVPTMIVQFF.